The clone carrying this T cell receptor beta chain was counted between two and nine times. Its antigen is undetermined. Trimming cost V 3 bases and J 9 bases; bases outside gene matches: 13. This CDR3 region has 15 residues. Germline CDR1 reads DFQATT; CDR2 reads SNEGSKA (reference sequence). This entry is derived from a study of response to subunit inactivated influenza vaccine. TCRdb re-called the RT-PCR reads with MiXCR, one entry per CDR3 protein. This table holds under 550,000 distinct CDR3 sequences, 7.6% found once. Study-level results: It was suggested by the authors that few new T cells are recruited by each seasonal influenza vaccination.

This clonotype was sampled from a man in his fifties or sixties who received an inactivated influenza vaccine. V and J are TRBV20-1 and TRBJ1-1, with 10 bases matching TRBD1. Sequencing used PBMCs from blood, obtained around 25 months after vaccination. The CDR3 DNA sequence: TGCAGTGCTAGCTTCGGGACAGGGGTGAAAGATCAAGCTTTCTTT. Protein product: CSASFGTGVKDQAFF.